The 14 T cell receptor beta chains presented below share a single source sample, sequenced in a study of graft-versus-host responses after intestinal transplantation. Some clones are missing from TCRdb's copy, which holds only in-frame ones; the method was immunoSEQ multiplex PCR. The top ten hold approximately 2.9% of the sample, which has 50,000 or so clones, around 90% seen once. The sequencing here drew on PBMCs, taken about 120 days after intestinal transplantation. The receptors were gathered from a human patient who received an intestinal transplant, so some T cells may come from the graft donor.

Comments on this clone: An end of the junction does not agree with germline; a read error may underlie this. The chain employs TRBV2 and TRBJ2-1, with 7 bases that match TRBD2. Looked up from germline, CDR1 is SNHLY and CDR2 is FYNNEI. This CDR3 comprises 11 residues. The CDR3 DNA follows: TGTGCCAGCAGCCATGGACTAGAAAGCCTCTTC. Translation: CASSHGLESLF.

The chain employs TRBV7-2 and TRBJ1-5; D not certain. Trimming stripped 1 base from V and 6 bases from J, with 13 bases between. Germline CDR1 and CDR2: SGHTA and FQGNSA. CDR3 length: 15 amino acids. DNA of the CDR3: TGTGCCAGCAGCTTAGGTAACGGGTTCGGTCAGCCCCAGCATTTT. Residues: CASSLGNGFGQPQHF. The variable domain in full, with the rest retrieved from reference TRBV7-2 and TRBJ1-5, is GAGVSQSPSNKVTEKGKDVELRCDPISGHTALYWYRQSLGQGLEFLIYFQGNSAPDKSGLPSDRFSAERTGGSVSTLTIQRTQQEDSAVYLCASSLGNGFGQPQHFGDGTRLSIL.

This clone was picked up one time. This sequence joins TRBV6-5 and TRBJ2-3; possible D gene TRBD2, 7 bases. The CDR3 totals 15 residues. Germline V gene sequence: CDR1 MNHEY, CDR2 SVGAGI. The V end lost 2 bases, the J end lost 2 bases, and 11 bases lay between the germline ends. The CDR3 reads CASSYGGGPTDTQYF. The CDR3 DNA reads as TGTGCCAGCAGTTACGGGGGGGGGCCCACAGATACGCAGTATTTT.

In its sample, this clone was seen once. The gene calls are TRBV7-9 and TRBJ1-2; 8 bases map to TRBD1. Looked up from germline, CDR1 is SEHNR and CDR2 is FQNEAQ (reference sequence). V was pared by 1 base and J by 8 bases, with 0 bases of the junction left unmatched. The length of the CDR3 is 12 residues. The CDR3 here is CASSLGQGGYTF. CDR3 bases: TGTGCCAGCAGCTTAGGACAGGGGGGCTACACCTTC.

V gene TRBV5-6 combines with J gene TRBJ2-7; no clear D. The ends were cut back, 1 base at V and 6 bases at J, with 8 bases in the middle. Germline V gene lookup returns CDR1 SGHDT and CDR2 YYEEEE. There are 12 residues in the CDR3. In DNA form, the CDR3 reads TGTGCCAGCAGCTTGACCAGGTTCGAGCAGTACTTC. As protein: CASSLTRFEQYF.

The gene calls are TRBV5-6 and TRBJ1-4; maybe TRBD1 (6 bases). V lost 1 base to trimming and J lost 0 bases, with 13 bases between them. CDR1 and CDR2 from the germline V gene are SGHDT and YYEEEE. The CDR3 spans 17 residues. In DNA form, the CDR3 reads TGTGCCAGCAGCTTGCTCGGGGGCGACGCAACTAATGAAAAACTGTTTTTT. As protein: CASSLLGGDATNEKLFF. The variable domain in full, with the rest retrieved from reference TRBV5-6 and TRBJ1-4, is DAGVTQSPTHLIKTRGQQVTLRCSPKSGHDTVSWYQQALGQGPQFIFQYYEEEERQRGNFPDRFSGHQFPNYSSELNVNALLLGDSALYLCASSLLGGDATNEKLFFGSGTQLSVL.

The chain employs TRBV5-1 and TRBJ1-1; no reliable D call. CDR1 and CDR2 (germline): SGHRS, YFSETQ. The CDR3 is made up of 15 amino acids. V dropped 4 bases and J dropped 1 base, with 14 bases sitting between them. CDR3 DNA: TGCGCCAGCAGCCTGGGTTGGGGAAAGAACACTGAAGCTTTCTTT. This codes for CASSLGWGKNTEAFF.

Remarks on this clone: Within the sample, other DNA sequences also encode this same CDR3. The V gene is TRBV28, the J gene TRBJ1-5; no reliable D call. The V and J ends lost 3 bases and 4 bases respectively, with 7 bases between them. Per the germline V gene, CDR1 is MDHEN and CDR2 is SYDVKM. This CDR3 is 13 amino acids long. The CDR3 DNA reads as TGTGCCAGCAGTTTTTCCAGAAATCAGCCCCAGCATTTT. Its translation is CASSFSRNQPQHF.

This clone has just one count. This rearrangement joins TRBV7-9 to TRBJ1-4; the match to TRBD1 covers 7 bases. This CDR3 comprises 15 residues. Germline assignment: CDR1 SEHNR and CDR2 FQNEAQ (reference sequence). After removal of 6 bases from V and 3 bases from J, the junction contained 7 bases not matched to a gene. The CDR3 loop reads CASSQRDSPNEKLFF. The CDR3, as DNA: TGTGCCAGCAGTCAAAGGGACAGCCCTAATGAAAAACTGTTTTTT.

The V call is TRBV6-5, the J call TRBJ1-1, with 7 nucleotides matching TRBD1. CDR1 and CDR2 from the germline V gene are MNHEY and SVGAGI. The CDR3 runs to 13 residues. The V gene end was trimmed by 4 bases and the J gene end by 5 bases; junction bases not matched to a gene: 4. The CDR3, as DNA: TGTGCCAGCAGTTTGACAGGGTTAACTGAAGCTTTCTTT. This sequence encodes CASSLTGLTEAFF.

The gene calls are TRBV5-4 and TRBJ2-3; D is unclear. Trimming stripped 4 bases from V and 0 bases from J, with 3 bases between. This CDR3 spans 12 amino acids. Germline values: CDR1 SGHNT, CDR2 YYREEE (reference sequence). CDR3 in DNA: TGTGCCAGCAGCCGCAGCACAGATACGCAGTATTTT. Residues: CASSRSTDTQYF.

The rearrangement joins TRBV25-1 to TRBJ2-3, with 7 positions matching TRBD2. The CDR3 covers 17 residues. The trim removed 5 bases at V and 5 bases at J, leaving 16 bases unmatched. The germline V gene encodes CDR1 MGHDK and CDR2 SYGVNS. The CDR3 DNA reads TGTGCCAGCAGTACGACCGGTACGGGAGGCCTCCGAGATACGCAGTATTTT. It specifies CASSTTGTGGLRDTQYF.

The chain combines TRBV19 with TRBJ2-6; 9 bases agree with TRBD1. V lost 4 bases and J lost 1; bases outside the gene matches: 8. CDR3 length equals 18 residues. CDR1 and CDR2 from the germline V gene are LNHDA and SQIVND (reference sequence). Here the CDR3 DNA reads TGTGCCAGTAGTACGGGGACAGGGAAGCGGTCTGGGGCCAACGTCCTGACTTTC. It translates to CASSTGTGKRSGANVLTF. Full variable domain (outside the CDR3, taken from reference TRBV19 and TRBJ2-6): DGGITQSPKYLFRKEGQNVTLSCEQNLNHDAMYWYRQDPGQGLRLIYYSQIVNDFQKGDIAEGYSVSREKKESFPLTVTSAQKNPTAFYLCASSTGTGKRSGANVLTFGAGSRLTVL.

In DNA form, the CDR3 reads TGTGCCAGCAGTTTAGGGTCACCAAATCAGCCCCAGCATTTT. It specifies CASSLGSPNQPQHF. The J gene is TRBJ1-5, the V gene TRBV27; D gene uncertain. The CDR3 is 14 residues long. The germline V gene has CDR1 MNHEY and CDR2 SMNVEV (reference sequence). V lost 2 bases, J lost 4 bases, and 9 bases lay in between.